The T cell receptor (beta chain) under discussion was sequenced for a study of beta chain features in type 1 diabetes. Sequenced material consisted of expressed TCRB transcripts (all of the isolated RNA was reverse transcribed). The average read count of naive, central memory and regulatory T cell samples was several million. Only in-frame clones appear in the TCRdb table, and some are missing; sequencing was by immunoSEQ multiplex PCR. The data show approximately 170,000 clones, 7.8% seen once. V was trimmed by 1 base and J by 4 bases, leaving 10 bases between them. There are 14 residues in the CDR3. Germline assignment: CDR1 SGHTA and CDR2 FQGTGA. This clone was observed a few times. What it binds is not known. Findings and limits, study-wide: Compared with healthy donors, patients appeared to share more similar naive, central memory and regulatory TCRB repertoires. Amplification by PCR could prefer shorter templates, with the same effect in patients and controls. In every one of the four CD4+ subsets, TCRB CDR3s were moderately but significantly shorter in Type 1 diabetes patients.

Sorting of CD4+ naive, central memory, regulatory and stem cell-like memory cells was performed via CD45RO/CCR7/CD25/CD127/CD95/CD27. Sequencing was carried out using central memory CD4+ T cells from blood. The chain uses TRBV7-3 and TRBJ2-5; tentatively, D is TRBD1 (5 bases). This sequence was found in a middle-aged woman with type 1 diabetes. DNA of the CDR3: TGTGCCAGCAGCTTAATGGGTCAGGGAGAGACCCAGTACTTC. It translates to CASSLMGQGETQYF. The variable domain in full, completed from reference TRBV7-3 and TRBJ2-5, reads GAGVSQTPSNKVTEKGKYVELRCDPISGHTALYWYRQSLGQGPEFLIYFQGTGAADDSGLPNDRFFAVRPEGSVSTLKIQRTERGDSAVYLCASSLMGQGETQYFGPGTRLLVL.